The rows below give T cell receptor beta chains drawn from one sample of a study of blood T cell repertoires in COVID-19. TCRdb keeps only in-frame clones here, not all; method: immunoSEQ multiplex PCR. The table includes approximately 59,000 clones, 89% detected once. The sequenced sample consisted of peripheral blood. Receptors were obtained from a human donor in a cohort sampled during active COVID-19. Both conserved end residues are part of each CDR3. A D gene is named only where the DNA matches it firmly. For some rows the clone size is stated as once, few or many, or as a class when expanded; others skip it.

clone_size,j_call,v_call,d_call,cdr3_aa,cdr3_nt
NA,TRBJ2-7,TRBV4-3,NA,CASTKGVKTIIGEDYFYEQYF,TGCGCCAGCACAAAAGGGGTCAAGACAATTATCGGGGAGGATTACTTCTACGAGCAGTACTTC
NA,TRBJ2-2,TRBV7-2,TRBD1,CASRGQDTGELFF,TGTGCCAGCAGAGGACAGGACACCGGGGAGCTGTTTTTT
NA,TRBJ2-7,TRBV28,NA,CASNQGSYEQYF,TGTGCCAGCAACCAGGGTTCCTACGAGCAGTACTTC
NA,TRBJ1-2,TRBV30,TRBD1,CAWKRQGTRGYTF,TGTGCCTGGAAGCGACAGGGAACACGCGGCTACACCTTC
NA,TRBJ2-7,TRBV4-1,NA,CASSQDQGQYEQYF,TGCGCCAGCAGCCAAGATCAAGGACAGTACGAGCAGTACTTC
NA,TRBJ2-5,TRBV4-2,TRBD2,CASSQGLAGGRTETQYF,TGTGCCAGCAGCCAAGGACTAGCGGGGGGGCGGACTGAGACCCAGTACTTC
NA,TRBJ2-5,TRBV5-1,NA,CASSPSFQETQYF,TGCGCCAGCAGCCCGAGTTTCCAAGAGACCCAGTACTTC
few,TRBJ2-3,TRBV9,TRBD2,CASSAPPGLETDTQYF,TGTGCCAGCAGCGCCCCTCCGGGACTAGAGACAGATACGCAGTATTTT
NA,TRBJ1-4,TRBV3-1/TRBV3-2,NA,CASSPPLVEKLFF,TGTGCCAGCAGCCCCCCATTAGTTGAAAAACTGTTTTTT
few,TRBJ1-4,TRBV30,NA,CAWSAGVDEKLFF,TGTGCCTGGAGTGCCGGGGTAGATGAAAAACTGTTTTTT
NA,TRBJ1-2,TRBV6-5,TRBD1,CASSYGGQGNYGYTF,TGTGCCAGCAGTTACGGGGGACAGGGCAACTATGGCTACACCTTC
NA,TRBJ1-2,TRBV18,NA,CAISGGYGYTF,TGTGCCATCTCGGGGGGCTATGGCTACACCTTC
NA,TRBJ2-3,TRBV7-2,TRBD1,CASSLQGGTDTQYF,TGTGCCAGCAGCTTACAGGGGGGCACAGATACGCAGTATTTT
NA,TRBJ1-5,TRBV3-1/TRBV3-2,NA,CASSFYSNQPQHF,TGTGCCAGCAGTTTTTATAGCAATCAGCCCCAGCATTTT
NA,TRBJ2-2,TRBV2,TRBD2,CASSGSGGAFGELFF,TGTGCCAGCAGTGGGAGCGGGGGGGCTTTCGGGGAGCTGTTTTTT
NA,TRBJ2-5,TRBV5-1,NA,CASSSGIYMGETQYF,TGCGCCAGCAGCTCCGGGATATATATGGGGGAGACCCAGTACTTC
NA,TRBJ2-3,TRBV5-4,NA,CASSLVGVTDTQYF,TGTGCCAGCAGCTTGGTGGGAGTCACAGATACGCAGTATTTT
NA,TRBJ2-1,TRBV5-1,NA,CASSFGSSVGNEQFF,TGCGCCAGCAGCTTCGGGTCCTCCGTCGGCAATGAGCAGTTCTTC
NA,TRBJ2-3,TRBV19,TRBD1,CASSPGQGLADTQYF,TGTGCCAGTAGCCCGGGACAGGGATTAGCAGATACGCAGTATTTT
NA,TRBJ1-1,TRBV7-9,NA,CASSLVAVNTEAFF,TGTGCCAGCAGCTTAGTAGCGGTGAACACTGAAGCTTTCTTT
NA,TRBJ1-6,TRBV5-1,TRBD1,CASRHGQGETPLHF,TGCGCCAGCAGGCATGGACAGGGGGAGACACCCCTCCACTTT
NA,TRBJ1-6,TRBV19,TRBD1,CASSLPVGGGRSPLHF,TGTGCCAGTAGTCTACCCGTCGGAGGGGGCCGTTCACCCCTCCACTTT
NA,TRBJ1-5,TRBV18,TRBD1,CASSPPGTVANQPQHF,TGTGCCAGCTCACCGCCCGGGACAGTTGCCAATCAGCCCCAGCATTTT
NA,TRBJ2-7,TRBV6-5,NA,CASTVAGARYEQYF,TGTGCCAGCACCGTGGCGGGGGCGCGATACGAGCAGTACTTC
NA,TRBJ1-1,TRBV7-2,TRBD1,CASTIAGGHEAFF,TGTGCCAGCACTATCGCAGGGGGCCATGAAGCTTTCTTT
NA,TRBJ1-4,TRBV19,NA,CASSLRQNEKLFF,TGTGCCAGTAGCCTCAGGCAGAATGAAAAACTGTTTTTT
NA,TRBJ2-7,TRBV6-1,TRBD2,CASSAGTSGGWGEQYF,TGTGCCAGCAGTGCCGGGACTAGCGGGGGGTGGGGCGAGCAGTACTTC
NA,TRBJ1-1,TRBV9,TRBD1,CASSARLGGLHEAFF,TGTGCCAGCAGCGCCAGATTAGGGGGCTTACACGAAGCTTTCTTT
once,TRBJ1-2,TRBV30,TRBD1,CVWSVAGGSGYTF,TGTGTCTGGAGTGTGGCAGGGGGAAGTGGCTACACCTTC
NA,TRBJ1-5,TRBV4-3,TRBD1,CASSQELDRDNQPQHF,TGCGCCAGCAGCCAAGAATTGGACAGGGACAATCAGCCCCAGCATTTT
NA,TRBJ1-6,TRBV13,TRBD1,CASSWSGQVYNSPLHF,TGTGCCAGCAGCTGGTCGGGACAGGTCTATAATTCACCCCTCCACTTT
NA,TRBJ1-6,TRBV2,TRBD1,CASRSGTGGGNSPLHF,TGTGCCAGCAGATCCGGGACAGGGGGAGGTAATTCACCCCTCCACTTT
few,TRBJ1-1,TRBV7-9,NA,CASSFSGRLHTEAFF,TGTGCCAGCAGCTTTTCCGGGAGGCTGCACACTGAAGCTTTCTTT
NA,TRBJ2-1,TRBV28,TRBD2,CASSLSTLASGFGVQFF,TGTGCCAGCAGTTTATCAACCCTAGCTAGCGGTTTCGGGGTGCAGTTCTTC
NA,TRBJ2-5,TRBV12-3/TRBV12-4,TRBD1,CASGQGFETQYF,TGTGCCAGCGGACAGGGGTTTGAGACCCAGTACTTC
NA,TRBJ2-7,TRBV5-1,NA,CASSEDRSYYEQYF,TGCGCCAGCAGCGAAGACAGATCCTACTACGAGCAGTACTTC
NA,TRBJ2-3,TRBV6-5,TRBD2,CASSYSGLAGGSTQYF,TGTGCCAGCAGTTACTCCGGGCTAGCGGGGGGAAGCACGCAGTATTTT
NA,TRBJ2-3,TRBV6-4,TRBD2,CASSDYGTRSADTQYF,TGTGCCAGCAGCGATTACGGGACTAGGTCCGCAGATACGCAGTATTTT
NA,TRBJ2-1,TRBV7-9,TRBD1,CASSLTGGYNEQFF,TGTGCCAGCAGCTTGACAGGGGGCTACAATGAGCAGTTCTTC
NA,TRBJ1-3,TRBV27,NA,CASRPTDASGNTIYF,TGTGCCAGCAGGCCAACAGATGCCTCTGGAAACACCATATATTTT
NA,TRBJ2-5,TRBV7-2,TRBD1,CASSPTRDREETQYF,TGTGCCAGCAGCCCCACCAGGGACAGAGAAGAGACCCAGTACTTC
NA,TRBJ1-4,TRBV5-6,TRBD1,CASSSTGAGEKLFF,TGTGCCAGCAGTTCAACAGGGGCAGGTGAAAAACTGTTTTTT
NA,TRBJ1-1,TRBV7-2,NA,CASSPDRLNTEAFF,TGTGCCAGCAGCCCAGACAGGTTGAACACTGAAGCTTTCTTT
NA,TRBJ1-2,TRBV29-1,NA,CSSPGDFLTPLHGYTF,TGCAGCTCACCGGGGGATTTTCTTACTCCACTGCATGGCTACACCTTC
NA,TRBJ2-5,TRBV29-1,NA,CSERSSREQETQYF,TGCAGCGAAAGGTCCTCGCGGGAACAAGAGACCCAGTACTTC
NA,TRBJ1-1,TRBV3-1/TRBV3-2,TRBD1,CASSQTPQGAEAFF,TGTGCCAGCAGCCAAACCCCACAGGGGGCTGAGGCTTTCTTT
NA,TRBJ2-6,TRBV29-1,NA,CSVDRGTGANVLTF,TGCAGCGTTGATCGGGGTACTGGGGCCAACGTCCTGACTTTC
NA,TRBJ1-1,TRBV2,NA,CADRHADTEAFF,TGTGCCGACCGACACGCCGACACTGAAGCTTTCTTT
once,TRBJ1-3,TRBV5-5,NA,CASSLRQSSGNTIYF,TGTGCCAGCAGCTTGAGACAGAGCTCTGGAAACACCATATATTTT
NA,TRBJ2-5,TRBV3-1/TRBV3-2,TRBD1,CASSSTGNQETQYF,TGTGCCAGCAGCTCGACAGGGAACCAAGAGACCCAGTACTTC